A selection of T cell receptor beta chains follows, all from one sample in a study of regulatory T cells in long-lasting Graves disease. A single record per CDR3 protein comes from TCRdb applying MiXCR to the multiplex PCR reads. The sample lists approximately 480,000 distinct CDR3 sequences; roughly 15% were seen once. The data also belong to a second study, concerning T cells in Graves' hyperthyroidism and ophthalmopathy.

The source material was peripheral blood mononuclear cells (PBMCs), sampled at new diagnosis, from a patient treated with antithyroid drugs. The receptor source for this set is a man in his forties with Graves disease. Both conserved end residues are part of each CDR3. The D gene is left open where the match is weak. Clone sizes are given selectively: once, few, many, or a class where the clone is expanded.

many	TRBV30	TRBJ2-7	.	TGTGCCTGGAGTCCCACGAATCCCGAGCAGTACTTC	CAWSPTNPEQYF
many	TRBV11-2	TRBJ2-7	.	TGTGCCAGCAGCCTCGTTGAGGGAGAATGGTACGAGCAGTACTTC	CASSLVEGEWYEQYF
.	TRBV20-1	TRBJ2-4	TRBD2	TGCAGTTCGGGACTAGCGGGCCCAGCCGGAAACATTCAGTACTTC	CSSGLAGPAGNIQYF
.	TRBV29-1	TRBJ2-1	.	TGCAGCGTTGTTGGGGGTGGGTATGAGCAGTTCTTC	CSVVGGGYEQFF
few	TRBV12-5	TRBJ2-3	TRBD2	TGTGCTAGTGGTTCGTCACCGGGACTAGCGGGGTCAGATACGCAGTATTTT	CASGSSPGLAGSDTQYF
many	TRBV3-1	TRBJ2-2	.	TGTGCCAGCAGCCAAGGACAGGTCGGGGAGCTGTTTTTT	CASSQGQVGELFF
many	TRBV6-2/TRBV6-3	TRBJ2-1	.	TGTGCCAGCAGTTACAGTCTTCTGAGGCGGACAGCAAACAATGAGCAGTTCTTC	CASSYSLLRRTANNEQFF
few	TRBV27	TRBJ1-5	TRBD1	TGTGCCAGCAGTTTAAGCGGGACAGGGAGAAATCAGCCCCAGCATTTT	CASSLSGTGRNQPQHF
many	TRBV9	TRBJ2-3	TRBD2	TGTGCCAGCAGCGTAGCTAGCGGGAGGAGCACAGATACGCAGTATTTT	CASSVASGRSTDTQYF
few	TRBV7-9	TRBJ2-1	.	TGTGCCAGCAGCCGATCAAACAATGAGCAGTTCTTC	CASSRSNNEQFF
.	TRBV19	TRBJ2-1	TRBD1	TGTGCCAGTAGTATCCGGACAGGGGGCAATGAGCAGTTCTTC	CASSIRTGGNEQFF
many	TRBV28	TRBJ2-7	TRBD2	TGTGCCGGGCAAAGCGGGAGGTCCTTAGACGAGCAGTACTTC	CAGQSGRSLDEQYF
.	TRBV11-3	TRBJ2-1	.	TGTGCCAGCAGCTTACTCACTGACAGAAACAATGAGCAGTTCTTC	CASSLLTDRNNEQFF
.	TRBV29-1	TRBJ2-7	TRBD1	TGCAGCGTTGAAGAGGGGACAGCTTCCTACGAGCAGTACTTC	CSVEEGTASYEQYF
once	TRBV18	TRBJ2-2	.	TGTGCCAGCTCACCTACACACACCGGGGAGCTGTTTTTT	CASSPTHTGELFF
many	TRBV28	TRBJ1-5	.	TGTGCCAGCAGTGGAGGGCTCAGACAGCCCCAGCATTTT	CASSGGLRQPQHF
many	TRBV15	TRBJ2-3	TRBD1	TGTGCCACCAGCAGTGACCGGACAGGCTATACAGATACGCAGTATTTT	CATSSDRTGYTDTQYF
many	TRBV30	TRBJ2-7	.	TGTGCCTGGAGTGCGATATTAGGCGAGCAGTACTTC	CAWSAILGEQYF
.	TRBV9	TRBJ2-1	.	TGTGCCAGCAGCGTAACTGAGGGCGAGCAGTTCTTC	CASSVTEGEQFF
many	TRBV6-5	TRBJ2-7	.	TGTGCCAGCAGTTACCTAAACTACGAGCAGTACTTC	CASSYLNYEQYF
few	TRBV7-2	TRBJ2-7	TRBD1	TGTGCCAGCAGCTTTAACGCACCGGGACAGGGGGCTCGGGACGAGCAGTACTTC	CASSFNAPGQGARDEQYF
.	TRBV18	TRBJ1-6	.	TGTGCCAGCCGAGGGCAACAAACCAATGCCGGTTATAATTCACCCCTCCACTTT	CASRGQQTNAGYNSPLHF
many	TRBV2	TRBJ2-3	.	TGTGCCAGCAGTGAAGGGTCAGATACGCAGTATTTT	CASSEGSDTQYF
many	TRBV12-3/TRBV12-4	TRBJ2-7	.	TGTGCCAGCACCTTAGCGCCCAGCTACGAGCAGTACTTC	CASTLAPSYEQYF
few	TRBV2	TRBJ2-3	.	TGTGCCAGCAGTGGCTCAGAGTCTAGCACAGATACGCAGTATTTT	CASSGSESSTDTQYF
.	TRBV7-2	TRBJ1-1	.	TGTGCCAGCAGCGCTCTGGGGGGTTACACTGAAGCTTTCTTT	CASSALGGYTEAFF
few	TRBV4-2	TRBJ2-7	.	TGTGCCAGCAGCCAAGCTCAGGTCGGAGAGTACGAGCAGTACTTC	CASSQAQVGEYEQYF
.	TRBV12-3/TRBV12-4	TRBJ2-1	TRBD2	TGTGCCAGCAGCGATAGGGGGGGGGTAGCGGGAGGCCCGGGGGAGCAGTTCTTC	CASSDRGGVAGGPGEQFF
many	TRBV20-1	TRBJ2-3	TRBD2	TGCAGTGCTAGAGGGACTAGCGGGAGAGCTAGCACAGATACGCAGTATTTT	CSARGTSGRASTDTQYF
few	TRBV19	TRBJ2-7	TRBD1	TGTGCCAGTAGTAAGGACCGGGACAGGGGATCCTACGAGCAGTACTTC	CASSKDRDRGSYEQYF
many	TRBV6-5	TRBJ1-3	.	TGTGCCAGCAGTTACTCGCAGGGAGCTGGAAACACCATATATTTT	CASSYSQGAGNTIYF
many	TRBV11-2	TRBJ2-2	.	TGTGCCAGCAGCTTAGTTCTGAGTCACGGGGAGCTGTTTTTT	CASSLVLSHGELFF
.	TRBV20-1	TRBJ2-3	TRBD2	TGCAGTGCTAACCTAATCGCCGGACTAGCGGGAGGGCCTTCCACAGATACGCAGTATTTT	CSANLIAGLAGGPSTDTQYF
.	TRBV6-1	TRBJ2-3	TRBD2	TGTGCCAGCAGCGCAACAGCGGGACTAGCGGACACAGATACGCAGTATTTT	CASSATAGLADTDTQYF
.	TRBV20-1	TRBJ2-7	.	TGCAGTGCTAGAGATCCTCAGCCCAGGGCCTACGAGCAGTACTTC	CSARDPQPRAYEQYF